These 27 T cell receptor beta chains originate from one sample sequenced in a study of CD8 T cells in ankylosing spondylitis. TCRdb reprocessed the 5' RACE reads via MiXCR and lists one record per CDR3 protein. The table includes 200,000 to 250,000 distinct CDR3 sequences, over 9.5% detected once. Sequencing was done on a sample of blood, either unsorted or a sorted T cell fraction (not recorded which). The origin of the receptors is a male donor with ankylosing spondylitis or in good health (not recorded which).

This clonotype was counted between two and nine times. Likely a read error: the CDR3 ends without its conserved phenylalanine or tryptophan. The DNA is omitted, as the CDR3 cannot be located on it reliably, and the CDR3 follows TCRdb's listing. This chain uses TRBV20-1 with TRBJ2-3; whether TRBD2, the table's D call, matches the DNA was not checked. The CDR3 is 12 amino acids in total, end residues counted. Looked up from germline, CDR1 is DFQATT and CDR2 is SNEGSKA (reference sequence). The CDR3 sequence: CSAAPGLAGPVP.

The chain carries TRBV11-2 and TRBJ2-3, with no clear D. The CDR3 sequence is 16 residues long. Germline V gene lookup returns CDR1 SGHAT and CDR2 FQNNGV. Trimming took 5 bases from V and 2 from J, leaving 17 bases between them. The DNA for the CDR3 is TGTGCCAGCAGCGCCCGCAAGGACCGGCACACAGATACGCAGTATTTT. It specifies CASSARKDRHTDTQYF.

In its sample, this clonotype was seen many times. The rearrangement joins TRBV28 to TRBJ1-4, with D possibly being TRBD1 (6 bases). From germline, CDR1 is MDHEN and CDR2 SYDVKM. The CDR3 has 15 amino acids. The V and J ends lost 4 bases and 7 bases respectively, with 16 bases between them. CDR3 coding DNA: TGTGCCAGCAGTTCTGAAGGGGGATATAGTGAAAAACTGTTTTTT. It codes for CASSSEGGYSEKLFF.

This clonotype was counted at least ten times. This chain joins TRBV29-1 and TRBJ2-5, with D uncertain. Per the germline V gene, CDR1 is SQVTM and CDR2 is ANQGSEA. Between the trimmed V and J ends, which lost 1 base and 5 bases, there was a span of 17 bases. The CDR3 has 15 residues. CDR3 nucleotides: TGCAGCGTTGAAGGCTTATTTGGTGTGGGGGAGACCCAGTACTTC. Its translation: CSVEGLFGVGETQYF.

This clonotype was recorded at least ten times. V is TRBV5-6 and J is TRBJ2-1; TRBD1 is a possible D gene (6 bases). V was cut by 6 bases and J by 7 bases, with 11 bases left in between. This CDR3 comprises 12 residues. Germline loops: CDR1 SGHDT, CDR2 YYEEEE. The CDR3 DNA sequence: TGTGCCAGCACCTTACAGGGAAATGAGCAGTTCTTC. This codes for CASTLQGNEQFF.

This chain connects TRBV28 to TRBJ1-1, with no clear D. Germline V lookup: CDR1 MDHEN, CDR2 SYDVKM. This CDR3 contains 14 residues. Trimming cost V 3 bases and J 2 bases, with 10 bases left between them. In DNA form, the CDR3 reads TGTGCCAGCAGTTTTGCGACACTAAACACTGAAGCTTTCTTT. Translated: CASSFATLNTEAFF.

This clonotype was detected a few times. The J gene is TRBJ2-7, the V gene TRBV24-1; D not certain. V dropped 4 bases and J dropped 7 bases, with 10 bases sitting between them. Looked up from germline, CDR1 is KGHDR and CDR2 is SFDVKD. The CDR3 runs to 12 residues. The CDR3 loop is CATSDSYGEQYF. The CDR3 DNA reads TGTGCCACCAGTGACTCATACGGGGAGCAGTACTTC.

This clonotype appeared a single time. Being one base from a much bigger clone, this may be a read error. This sequence joins TRBV15 and TRBJ2-7, with D unclear. Between the trimmed V and J ends, which lost 3 bases and 6 bases, there was a span of 18 bases. Germline-derived CDR1 and CDR2 are LNHNV and YYDKDF (reference sequence). CDR3 length: 15 residues. CDR3 sequence: CATSSQTSPLGEQYF. The CDR3 coding sequence is TGTGCCACCAGCAGCCAGACTTCCCCTTTGGGCGAGCAGTACTTC. Using reference TRBV15 and TRBJ2-7 for the parts outside the CDR3, the full variable domain is DAMVIQNPRYQVTQFGKPVTLSCSQTLNHNVMYWYQQKSSQAPKLLFHYYDKDFNNEADTPDNFQSRRPNTSFCFLDIRSPGLGDTAMYLCATSSQTSPLGEQYFGPGTRLTVT.

This clonotype was detected ten times or more. This chain links TRBV5-5 with TRBJ2-7; TRBD1 aligns across 12 bases. Looked up from germline, CDR1 is SGHKS and CDR2 is YYEKEE (reference sequence). This CDR3 spans 14 amino acids. Trimming cost V 5 bases and J 6 bases; bases outside gene matches: 6. The CDR3 region is CASRRDRGRGEQYF. CDR3 sequence (DNA): TGTGCCAGCAGACGGGACAGGGGGCGCGGCGAGCAGTACTTC.

This clonotype is deemed medium-sized. This chain uses TRBV20-1 with TRBJ2-1; 13 nucleotides line up with TRBD2. Germline V gives CDR1 DFQATT, CDR2 SNEGSKA (reference sequence). V trimming: 0 bases; J trimming: 7 bases; junction bases outside the gene matches: 3. This CDR3 spans 15 amino acids. Here the CDR3 DNA reads TGCAGTGCTAGAGACCAACTAGCGGGGGGGAATGAGCAGTTCTTC. It encodes CSARDQLAGGNEQFF.

Details on this clonotype: This clone may be a read error of a much larger clone one base away. The V and J genes are TRBV7-9 and TRBJ2-1; D remains unclear. Germline V gives CDR1 SEHNR, CDR2 FQNEAQ (reference sequence). This CDR3 is 12 amino acids long. Here the CDR3 DNA reads TGTGCCAGCAGCCCTGAAGGATCTGAGCAGCTCTTC. Amino acid sequence: CASSPEGSEQLF.

This clonotype occurred many times. The genes are TRBV7-2 and TRBJ2-1, with TRBD2 identical over 12 bases. CDR3 length: 16 amino acids. The trim removed 1 base at V and 8 bases at J, leaving 6 bases unmatched. CDR1 is SGHTA and CDR2 is FQGNSA in the germline V gene. CDR3 coding DNA: TGTGCCAGCAGCTTAGTGCTAGCGGGGGGGCGTGATGAGCAGTTCTTC. Its protein is CASSLVLAGGRDEQFF.

This clonotype has ten or more counts. The J gene is TRBJ1-5, the V gene TRBV29-1; D is unclear. The V end lost 5 bases, the J end lost 1 base, and 12 bases lay between the germline ends. Germline V gene sequence: CDR1 SQVTM, CDR2 ANQGSEA. This CDR3 comprises 14 residues. CDR3 region: CSVWARLSNQPQHF. The CDR3 DNA reads TGCAGCGTTTGGGCCAGACTAAGCAATCAGCCCCAGCATTTT. Looking up the rest from reference TRBV29-1 and TRBJ1-5 gives the full variable domain: SAVISQKPSRDICQRGTSLTIQCQVDSQVTMMFWYRQQPGQSLTLIATANQGSEATYESGFVIDKFPISRPNLTFSTLTVSNMSPEDSSIYLCSVWARLSNQPQHFGDGTRLSIL.

This clonotype is labeled as medium-sized. This rearrangement joins TRBV12-3 or TRBV12-4 to TRBJ2-1; D gene ambiguous. The CDR3 loop spans 13 amino acids. The V end was cut by 6 bases, the J end by 7 bases, with 13 bases between. The CDR3 here is CASSPSVRNEQFF. In DNA, the CDR3 is TGTGCCAGCAGCCCCTCGGTGAGGAATGAGCAGTTCTTC.

The rearrangement uses TRBV2 and TRBJ2-1; TRBD2 might be the D (7 bases). This CDR3 has 16 amino acids. V was pared by 4 bases and J by 7 bases, with 20 bases between. CDR1 is SNHLY and CDR2 is FYNNEI in the germline V gene. As DNA, the CDR3 is TGTGCCAGCAGTGGAGGTGGCGGGGGCCTTTGGAATGAGCAGTTCTTC. This sequence encodes CASSGGGGGLWNEQFF.

In regard to this clonotype: One end of the junction fails to match germline, which may point to a read error. The chain has TRBV7-7 and TRBJ2-2; the match to TRBD2 covers 9 bases. Germline loops: CDR1 SSHAT, CDR2 FNYEAQ (reference sequence). The CDR3 is 17 amino acids. CDR3 coding DNA: TGTGCTAGCAGCCCCTCGTCTGCGGGGGGGCGAACCGGGGAGCTGTTTTTT. This sequence encodes CASSPSSAGGRTGELFF.

The chain couples TRBV7-3 to TRBJ2-5; D unresolved. Germline loops: CDR1 SGHTA, CDR2 FQGTGA. The ends were cut back, 3 bases at V and 1 base at J, with 6 bases in the middle. CDR3 length: 13 amino acids. As DNA, the CDR3 is TGTGCCAGCAGCTTGACTCCCCAAGAGACCCAGTACTTC. It specifies CASSLTPQETQYF.

This clonotype appeared many times. The chain recombines TRBV6-1 with TRBJ1-1; possibly TRBD1 for D (5 bases). V was shortened by 11 bases and J by 4 bases, with 23 bases between the two germline ends. The CDR3 sequence is 15 residues long. The germline V gene has CDR1 MNHNS and CDR2 SASEGT. The CDR3 coding sequence is TGTGCCTCCTACCGACCGGGGCGCGGGGGCACTGAAGCTTTCTTT. Protein sequence: CASYRPGRGGTEAFF.

This chain connects TRBV19 to TRBJ1-2; tentative D call: TRBD1 (5 bases). Germline CDR1 reads LNHDA; CDR2 reads SQIVND (reference sequence). The CDR3 length is 15 residues. The V gene lost 4 bases and the J gene lost 0 bases, with 12 bases spanning the gap. The CDR3 here is CASSSRDAANYGYTF. CDR3 nucleotides: TGTGCCAGTAGTAGCCGGGACGCCGCTAACTATGGCTACACCTTC.

This clonotype was found a few times. This chain joins TRBV5-1 and TRBJ2-5; maybe TRBD1 (5 bases). V lost 0 bases, J lost 1 base, and 13 bases lay in between. Germline V gives CDR1 SGHRS, CDR2 YFSETQ. The length of the CDR3 is 16 residues. CDR3 coding DNA: TGCGCCAGCAGCTTGGGTAGCCTAGGGGCCCAAGAGACCCAGTACTTC. Translated, it gives CASSLGSLGAQETQYF.

This clonotype was recorded at least ten times. CDR3 amino acids: CASSLEWTGGYEQYF. CDR3 sequence (DNA): TGTGCCAGCAGCTTAGAGTGGACGGGGGGCTACGAGCAGTACTTC. V is TRBV7-2 and J is TRBJ2-7, with 7 bases that match TRBD2. The germline V gene encodes CDR1 SGHTA and CDR2 FQGNSA. After removal of 1 base from V and 3 bases from J, the junction contained 6 bases not matched to a gene. The CDR3 covers 15 residues.

For this clonotype: A much bigger clone sits one base away, suggesting this may be a read error. This chain links TRBV20-1 with TRBJ2-3; D is possibly TRBD2 (6 bases). The CDR3 has 13 amino acids. Germline values: CDR1 DFQATT, CDR2 SNEGSKA (reference sequence). The CDR3 protein is CNARSGVIDTQYF. Here the CDR3 DNA reads TGCAATGCTAGGTCGGGGGTAATAGATACGCAGTATTTT.

This clonotype was seen repeatedly, ten times or more. The rearrangement joins TRBV28 to TRBJ2-7; D remains ambiguous. CDR1 and CDR2 from the germline V gene are MDHEN and SYDVKM. V was shortened by 5 bases and J by 8 bases, with 16 bases between the two germline ends. This CDR3 has 13 amino acids. For the CDR3, the DNA is TGTGCCAGCAGTCAACCTCCTGTTTCCAAGCAGTACTTC. Its translation: CASSQPPVSKQYF.

Many counts were recorded for this clonotype. The CDR3 DNA is TGTGCCAGCATTAATGGTTTGGGTAACACTGAAGCTTTCTTT. Translated, it gives CASINGLGNTEAFF. The rearrangement links TRBV28 to TRBJ1-1; D not resolved. V lost 7 bases, J lost 2 bases, and 14 bases lay in between. Germline assignment: CDR1 MDHEN and CDR2 SYDVKM. The CDR3 covers 14 residues.

This clonotype was observed at least ten times. V gene TRBV29-1 combines with J gene TRBJ2-7; D might be TRBD2 (5 bases). Germline CDR1 is SQVTM and CDR2 is ANQGSEA. Trimming removed 4 bases from V and 4 bases from J, with 17 bases in between. The CDR3 has 14 amino acids. The CDR3 region has the DNA TGCAGCGTTGTAAGAGGGTTTCTAAATTACGAGCAGTACTTC. Its translation is CSVVRGFLNYEQYF.

The chain links TRBV12-3 or TRBV12-4 to TRBJ2-7, with D perhaps TRBD2 (7 bases). The ends were cut back, 7 bases at V and 2 bases at J, with 12 bases in the middle. The CDR3 has 13 amino acids. In DNA, the CDR3 is TGTGCCAGCAAAAGGGGGGGGGCCTACGAGCAGTACTTC. It encodes CASKRGGAYEQYF.

This clonotype was observed a few times. This sequence joins TRBV6-1 and TRBJ1-3, with a possible D match to TRBD1 (5 bases). The CDR3 has 15 amino acids. From germline, CDR1 is MNHNS and CDR2 SASEGT. V lost 2 bases and J 2 bases, leaving 10 bases between the germline ends. CDR3 sequence (DNA): TGTGCCAGCAGTGAAAGTTCGGGGCCTGGAAACACCATATATTTT. Translating it yields CASSESSGPGNTIYF.